The 30 T cell receptor beta chains presented below share a single source sample, sequenced in a study of shared clonotypes between healthy human individuals. Data came from immunoSEQ multiplex PCR; TCRdb stores just in-frame clones and leaves some out. Among some 450,000 clones, around 77% were seen once, and the ten largest hold around 11%. Input material: PBMCs. All receptors come from a woman between 40 and 55 years old in good health. Some clones in this sample may be carry-over from other donors' samples.

This chain joins TRBV28 and TRBJ2-7; 7 bases map to TRBD2. This CDR3 has 14 amino acids. V was pared by 5 bases and J by 0 bases, with 4 bases of the junction left unmatched. Germline CDR1 is MDHEN and CDR2 is SYDVKM. CDR3 amino acids: CASSPGGLSYEQYF. The DNA of the CDR3 is TGTGCCAGCAGTCCGGGAGGCCTCTCCTACGAGCAGTACTTC.

The chain combines TRBV5-1 with TRBJ2-7; D ambiguous. The CDR3 contains 15 residues. CDR1 is SGHRS and CDR2 is YFSETQ in the germline V gene. Trimming took off 0 bases at V and 3 bases at J, with 13 bases between the two ends. CDR3 DNA: TGCGCCAGCAGCTTGGGGAATGCAGGCGTCTACGAGCAGTACTTC. Protein: CASSLGNAGVYEQYF.

The CDR3 sequence: CASSLYGTDTDTQYF. DNA of the CDR3: TGTGCCAGCAGCTTATACGGGACAGACACAGATACGCAGTATTTT. The chain employs TRBV7-8 and TRBJ2-3; the match to TRBD1 covers 7 bases. The V segment lost 2 bases and the J segment 2 bases; nucleotides outside the gene matches: 4. CDR3 length: 15 amino acids. CDR1 SGHVS and CDR2 FQNEAQ come from the germline V gene. Full variable domain (remainder filled in from reference TRBV7-8 and TRBJ2-3): GAGVSQSPRYKVAKRGQDVALRCDPISGHVSLFWYQQALGQGPEFLTYFQNEAQLDKSGLPSDRFFAERPEGSVSTLKIQRTQQEDSAVYLCASSLYGTDTDTQYFGPGTRLTVL.

This chain connects TRBV5-4 to TRBJ2-1, with a weak D call TRBD2 (5 bases). V was clipped by 6 bases and J by 5 bases, with 9 bases between them. The CDR3 runs 12 residues. Germline-derived CDR1 and CDR2 are SGHNT and YYREEE (reference sequence). CDR3 nucleotide sequence: TGTGCCAGCAACGTCGGGGACAATGAGCAGTTCTTC. Translated, it gives CASNVGDNEQFF.

The V gene is TRBV5-1, the J gene TRBJ1-1; D ambiguous. This CDR3 spans 14 amino acids. Germline CDR1 SGHRS, CDR2 YFSETQ. Trimming removed 5 bases from V and 10 bases from J, with 21 bases in between. The CDR3 spells CASRASGGTDRAFF. The CDR3 DNA follows: TGCGCCAGCAGGGCTTCGGGAGGAACAGATAGAGCTTTCTTT.

The rearrangement joins TRBV30 to TRBJ2-5; 7 bases line up with TRBD1. The V and J ends lost 4 bases and 0 bases, in that order; junction bases with no gene match: 8. CDR3 length: 15 amino acids. Germline CDR1 GTSNPN, CDR2 SVGIG (reference sequence). The CDR3 loop reads CAWTEGQANQETQYF. For the CDR3, the DNA is TGTGCCTGGACGGAAGGACAGGCAAACCAAGAGACCCAGTACTTC.

This clone has a handful of counts. The V and J genes are TRBV5-1 and TRBJ1-2; D perhaps matches TRBD1 (6 bases). The CDR3 extends over 13 amino acids. V shed 7 bases and J shed 3 bases, with 13 bases lying between them. The germline CDR1 and CDR2 sequences are SGHRS and YFSETQ. The CDR3 bases are TGCGCCAGCCAACGGGGGGGCGACTATGGCTACACCTTC. Protein sequence: CASQRGGDYGYTF.

The chain links TRBV11-2 to TRBJ1-1; D unclear. V lost 5 bases, J lost 8 bases, and 12 bases lay in between. The CDR3 runs 12 residues. Germline V gene lookup returns CDR1 SGHAT and CDR2 FQNNGV. DNA for the CDR3: TGTGCCAGCAGCAGAACGGGAGTCGAAGCTTTCTTT. Translated: CASSRTGVEAFF.

On this clone itself: A far larger clone is one nucleotide away, so this likely arose from a read error. J is TRBJ2-7 and V is TRBV6-1; 9 nucleotides line up with TRBD2. Germline CDR1 and CDR2: MNHNS and SASEGT. Trimming cost V 5 bases and J 3 bases; bases outside gene matches: 5. The CDR3 is 14 residues long. The CDR3 spells CASSRPAGGYEQYF. In DNA, the CDR3 is TGTGCCAGCAGTCGACCAGCGGGAGGCTACGAGCAGTACTTC.

In its sample, this clone was seen a few times. The V call is TRBV19, the J call TRBJ2-5; the match to TRBD2 covers 9 bases. The germline gives CDR1 LNHDA, CDR2 SQIVND (reference sequence). V lost 4 bases, J lost 0 bases, and 15 bases stayed unmatched. CDR3 size: 19 residues. The CDR3 nucleotides are TGTGCCAGTAGTACCGCCGGGGCGGGAGGGCTCTCGTACCAAGAGACCCAGTACTTC. Translating it yields CASSTAGAGGLSYQETQYF. The full variable domain, its missing parts supplied by reference TRBV19 and TRBJ2-5, is DGGITQSPKYLFRKEGQNVTLSCEQNLNHDAMYWYRQDPGQGLRLIYYSQIVNDFQKGDIAEGYSVSREKKESFPLTVTSAQKNPTAFYLCASSTAGAGGLSYQETQYFGPGTRLLVL.

To note about this clone: A read error is the likely source, as a far larger clone sits one nucleotide away. The rearrangement links TRBV4-2 to TRBJ1-1; weak D call: TRBD1 (5 bases). The germline V gene encodes CDR1 LGHNA and CDR2 YNFKEQ. The CDR3 runs to 17 residues. The CDR3 loop reads CASSQGGPGRMNTEALF. CDR3 sequence (DNA): TGTGCCAGCAGCCAAGGGGGCCCGGGCCGCATGAACACTGAAGCTCTCTTT.

The rearrangement joins TRBV13 to TRBJ2-3; 15 bases are shared with TRBD2. V trimming: 5 bases; J trimming: 0 bases; junction bases outside the gene matches: 0. Germline V gives CDR1 PRHDT, CDR2 FYEKMQ (reference sequence). This CDR3 region has 16 residues. The CDR3 region has the DNA TGTGCCAGCAGCGGACTAGCGGGAGGGAGCACAGATACGCAGTATTTT. Translation: CASSGLAGGSTDTQYF.

The chain recombines TRBV6-6 with TRBJ2-7; TRBD1 matches 9 bases. Losses at the gene ends were 5 bases for V and 2 bases for J; bases not matched to a gene: 1. CDR3 length: 13 residues. Germline V CDR1 and CDR2: MNHNY, SVGAGI (reference sequence). Here the CDR3 reads CASSRTGAYEQYF. CDR3 in DNA: TGTGCCAGCAGTCGGACAGGGGCCTACGAGCAGTACTTC.

The V call is TRBV4-1, the J call TRBJ2-1; the match to TRBD1 covers 11 bases. The V gene's germline CDR1 is MGHRA and CDR2 YSYEKL. The CDR3 runs 17 residues. V dropped 4 bases and J dropped 7; count of bases not matched to a gene: 12. The chain's CDR3 is CASSLIAGTGGRNEQFF. DNA of the CDR3: TGCGCCAGCAGCCTAATCGCCGGGACAGGGGGTCGGAATGAGCAGTTCTTC.

V is TRBV7-2 and J is TRBJ2-1; 7 bases are a match to TRBD2. There are 14 residues in the CDR3. Germline CDR1 reads SGHTA; CDR2 reads FQGNSA. V lost 3 bases to trimming and J lost 8 bases; unmatched junction nucleotides: 7. The CDR3 protein is CASSLGGREDEQFF. The CDR3, as DNA: TGTGCCAGCAGCTTGGGGGGTCGGGAGGATGAGCAGTTCTTC.

This clone was seen a single time. The chain uses TRBV18 and TRBJ2-3, with TRBD2 matching 7 bases. CDR1 is KGHSH, CDR2 LQKENI, per germline. This CDR3 has 14 amino acids. The V and J ends lost 3 bases and 4 bases, in that order; junction bases with no gene match: 4. CDR3 in amino acids: CASSPGLVPDTQYF. The CDR3 DNA follows: TGTGCCAGCTCACCCGGACTAGTTCCAGATACGCAGTATTTT.

V gene TRBV7-2 combines with J gene TRBJ1-2; no reliable D call. Germline-derived CDR1 and CDR2 are SGHTA and FQGNSA. The germline V and J ends were trimmed by 0 bases and 2 bases, with 10 bases remaining between them. This CDR3 contains 15 residues. The CDR3 bases are TGTGCCAGCAGCTTAGCGGGTTGGGTCAACTATGGCTACACCTTC. Residues: CASSLAGWVNYGYTF.

The V gene is TRBV11-2, the J gene TRBJ2-1, with D unresolved. This CDR3 is built from 15 residues. Germline values: CDR1 SGHAT, CDR2 FQNNGV. V was pared by 5 bases and J by 4 bases, with 15 bases between. The CDR3 coding sequence is TGTGCCAGCAGCCCCCCCCCGAGAGGTTACAATGAGCAGTTCTTC. Protein product: CASSPPPRGYNEQFF.

In the case of this clone: A far larger clone is just one base off, so this is likely a read error. This rearrangement joins TRBV5-4 to TRBJ1-1; perhaps TRBD1 as D (5 bases). Trimming pared 3 bases from V and 3 bases from J, leaving 9 bases between. The CDR3 totals 13 residues. Germline V CDR1 and CDR2: SGHNT, YYREEE (reference sequence). CDR3: CASSSTEDTEAFF. CDR3 sequence (DNA): TGTGCCAGCAGCTCGACAGAGGACACTGAAGCTTTCTTT.

This chain links TRBV2 with TRBJ2-7; a possible D gene is TRBD2 (5 bases). The germline V gene has CDR1 SNHLY and CDR2 FYNNEI. Trimming took off 7 bases at V and 2 bases at J, with 15 bases between the two ends. The CDR3 is 14 amino acids. The CDR3 sequence: CASKNGVVAYEQYF. The CDR3 nucleotides read TGTGCCAGCAAAAACGGGGTTGTTGCCTACGAGCAGTACTTC.

The table lists this clone with a few counts. The chain couples TRBV10-2 to TRBJ2-7, with 7 bases that match TRBD1. The CDR3 has 16 amino acids. J lost 4 bases, V lost 5 bases, and 14 bases had no gene match. Germline V gene data show CDR1 as WSHSY and CDR2 as SAAADI. In DNA, the CDR3 is TGCGCCAGCAGTCTATGGGAACCGGGACAGACATACGAGCAGTACTTC. The encoded protein is CASSLWEPGQTYEQYF.

The V and J genes are TRBV6-1 and TRBJ2-2, with 9 bases aligning to TRBD1. The V segment lost 3 bases and the J segment 5 bases; nucleotides outside the gene matches: 4. There are 15 residues in the CDR3. The germline V gene encodes CDR1 MNHNS and CDR2 SASEGT. The chain's CDR3 is CASSDSQGATGELFF. The CDR3 DNA sequence: TGTGCCAGCAGTGATTCACAGGGGGCGACCGGGGAGCTGTTTTTT.

On this clone itself: Given a far larger clone just one base away, this is likely a sequencing read error. The chain carries TRBV4-1 and TRBJ2-7; 10 positions match TRBD2. Germline CDR1 MGHRA, CDR2 YSYEKL. Trimming cost V 0 bases and J 6 bases; bases outside gene matches: 14. This CDR3 has 18 amino acids. The CDR3 is CASSQEVGPAGGPGEQYF. The CDR3, as DNA: TGCGCCAGCAGCCAAGAGGTGGGACCAGCGGGAGGGCCTGGCGAGCAGTACTTC.

The chain employs TRBV29-1 and TRBJ2-4, with a weak D call TRBD1 (5 bases). The CDR3 spans 10 residues. Germline V gene lookup returns CDR1 SQVTM and CDR2 ANQGSEA. Trimming pared 6 bases from V and 10 bases from J, leaving 10 bases between. CDR3 nucleotides: TGCAGCGTGAGCCAGGGTATTCAGTACTTC. Amino acid sequence: CSVSQGIQYF. Variable domain in full (rest from reference TRBV29-1 and TRBJ2-4): SAVISQKPSRDICQRGTSLTIQCQVDSQVTMMFWYRQQPGQSLTLIATANQGSEATYESGFVIDKFPISRPNLTFSTLTVSNMSPEDSSIYLCSVSQGIQYFGAGTRLSVL.

A single count supports this clone. The chain employs TRBV5-1 and TRBJ2-5; possibly TRBD2 for D (6 bases). Germline V gene sequence: CDR1 SGHRS, CDR2 YFSETQ. CDR3 length: 14 residues. V lost 1 base and J lost 1, with 8 bases in between. The CDR3 here is CASSLRRGQETQYF. CDR3 DNA: TGCGCCAGCAGCTTGAGGCGGGGCCAAGAGACCCAGTACTTC. Looking up the rest from reference TRBV5-1 and TRBJ2-5 gives the full variable domain: KAGVTQTPRYLIKTRGQQVTLSCSPISGHRSVSWYQQTPGQGLQFLFEYFSETQRNKGNFPGRFSGRQFSNSRSEMNVSTLELGDSALYLCASSLRRGQETQYFGPGTRLLVL.

As regards this clone: One base separates it from a far larger clone, so it is likely a read error. This sequence joins TRBV4-3 and TRBJ2-3, with D maybe TRBD2 (5 bases). Germline loops: CDR1 LGHNA, CDR2 YSLEER. The CDR3 extends over 15 amino acids. In nucleotides, the CDR3 is TGCGCCAGCGGCCAGGAGCTTAGAGGGACAGATACGCAGTATTTT. Translation gives CASGQELRGTDTQYF.

With respect to this clone: At one end, the junction sequence differs from germline, possibly due to a read error. The chain has TRBV5-8 and TRBJ2-7; 10 nucleotides line up with TRBD1. CDR1 is SGHTS and CDR2 is YDEGEE in the germline V gene. This CDR3 region has 14 residues. Here the CDR3 reads CVSSSGQGMDEQYF. CDR3 sequence (DNA): TGTGTCAGCAGCTCGGGACAGGGGATGGACGAGCAGTACTTC.

The chain carries TRBV27 and TRBJ1-5; tentatively, D is TRBD1 (6 bases). The CDR3 runs to 16 residues. Looked up from germline, CDR1 is MNHEY and CDR2 is SMNVEV (reference sequence). The ends were cut back, 10 bases at V and 0 bases at J, with 19 bases in the middle. DNA of the CDR3: TGTGCCACCTGTCCCGGGACACAATATAGCAATCAGCCCCAGCATTTT. As protein: CATCPGTQYSNQPQHF.

The chain joins TRBV6-4 to TRBJ2-1, with 7 bases matching TRBD1. CDR3 length: 15 amino acids. The V segment lost 3 bases and the J segment 5 bases; nucleotides outside the gene matches: 7. From germline, CDR1 is MRHNA and CDR2 SNTAGT. The CDR3 loop reads CASSETEGANNEQFF. CDR3 DNA sequence: TGTGCCAGCAGTGAAACAGAGGGGGCTAACAATGAGCAGTTCTTC.

This clone was detected only once. This rearrangement joins TRBV19 to TRBJ1-2; D is unclear. V lost 3 bases and J 4 bases, leaving 9 bases between the germline ends. Germline lookup yields CDR1 LNHDA and CDR2 SQIVND (reference sequence). The CDR3 is made up of 13 amino acids. The CDR3: CASSMPVTYGYTF. The CDR3 DNA is TGTGCCAGTAGTATGCCAGTAACCTATGGCTACACCTTC. Based on the CDR3 plus reference TRBV19 and TRBJ1-2, the full variable domain is DGGITQSPKYLFRKEGQNVTLSCEQNLNHDAMYWYRQDPGQGLRLIYYSQIVNDFQKGDIAEGYSVSREKKESFPLTVTSAQKNPTAFYLCASSMPVTYGYTFGSGTRLTVV.